Shown below are 9 T cell receptor beta chains from a single sample sequenced in a study of T-cell memory formation after mild COVID-19. TCRdb passed the 5' RACE reads through MiXCR, listing each CDR3 protein once. The table records 400,000 or so distinct CDR3 sequences, around 18% of them present only once. Sequencing used PBMCs or a T cell subset sorted from them (not recorded which). These receptors were collected from an adult woman who had mild COVID-19 (a few samples of this study predate the infection). Cell type and time point are not known.

This chain connects TRBV12-3 or TRBV12-4 to TRBJ2-1; 14 nucleotides agree with TRBD2. V shed 6 bases and J 7 bases; nucleotides not matched to a gene: 5. The CDR3 runs 15 residues. The CDR3 here is CASRERTSGRNEQFF. CDR3 coding DNA: TGTGCCAGCAGAGAGAGGACTAGCGGGAGGAATGAGCAGTTCTTC.

The chain has TRBV4-1 and TRBJ1-5; 7 nucleotides line up with TRBD1. The CDR3 sequence is 15 residues long. The V and J ends lost 6 bases and 2 bases, in that order; junction bases with no gene match: 7. Germline V lookup: CDR1 MGHRA, CDR2 YSYEKL. CDR3 DNA: TGCGCCAGCAGACCCACCGGGACAGGCAATCAGCCCCAGCATTTT. This gives the protein CASRPTGTGNQPQHF.

This clonotype appeared a few times. The chain is built from TRBV5-1 and TRBJ2-3, with 7 positions matching TRBD1. The trim removed 0 bases at V and 3 bases at J, leaving 4 bases unmatched. Germline V gives CDR1 SGHRS, CDR2 YFSETQ. CDR3 length: 15 residues. The CDR3, as DNA: TGCGCCAGCAGCTTGGGGGACAGAGTTACAGATACGCAGTATTTT. It yields the protein CASSLGDRVTDTQYF.

The rearrangement uses TRBV7-2 and TRBJ2-7; perhaps TRBD1 as D (5 bases). V lost 6 bases to trimming and J lost 5 bases, with 11 bases between them. Germline lookup yields CDR1 SGHTA and CDR2 FQGNSA. The CDR3 is 12 amino acids. The CDR3 spells CASRLGADEQYF. In nucleotides, the CDR3 is TGTGCCAGCAGGCTAGGGGCGGACGAGCAGTACTTC. The variable domain in full, completed from reference TRBV7-2 and TRBJ2-7, reads GAGVSQSPSNKVTEKGKDVELRCDPISGHTALYWYRQSLGQGLEFLIYFQGNSAPDKSGLPSDRFSAERTGGSVSTLTIQRTQQEDSAVYLCASRLGADEQYFGPGTRLTVT.

This rearrangement joins TRBV20-1 to TRBJ2-3; 9 bases match TRBD1. The CDR3 spans 15 residues. Germline trimming cut 3 bases from V and 5 bases from J; bases unmatched to any gene: 9. Per the germline V gene, CDR1 is DFQATT and CDR2 is SNEGSKA (reference sequence). Written as DNA, the CDR3 is TGCAGTGCTAGGTGGGGACAGGGCGCTGAAGATACGCAGTATTTT. Its translation: CSARWGQGAEDTQYF.

The rearrangement links TRBV7-3 to TRBJ2-2; D is perhaps TRBD1 (6 bases). Germline V gives CDR1 SGHTA, CDR2 FQGTGA. Between the trimmed V and J ends, which lost 4 bases and 4 bases, there was a span of 13 bases. This CDR3 contains 15 residues. CDR3: CASSSRDILTGELFF. The CDR3 bases are TGTGCCAGCAGCTCCCGGGACATCCTCACCGGGGAGCTGTTTTTT.

The rearrangement joins TRBV7-3 to TRBJ2-5; 10 bases match TRBD2. Germline V gene data show CDR1 as SGHTA and CDR2 as FQGTGA. The CDR3 length is 15 residues. V lost 6 bases and J lost 3; bases outside the gene matches: 7. The CDR3: CASRSSGGAEETQYF. In DNA form, the CDR3 reads TGTGCCAGCAGATCGAGCGGGGGGGCCGAAGAGACCCAGTACTTC.

The J gene is TRBJ2-7, the V gene TRBV6-5, with D maybe TRBD1 (6 bases). Germline-derived CDR1 and CDR2 are MNHEY and SVGAGI. The CDR3 extends over 16 amino acids. Trimming took 6 bases from V and 3 from J, leaving 21 bases between them. CDR3 loop: CASSSRFRGIRYEQYF. For the CDR3, the DNA is TGTGCCAGCAGCTCTAGGTTTAGGGGGATCCGCTACGAGCAGTACTTC.

V is TRBV30 and J is TRBJ1-1; D is undetermined. This CDR3 is 13 amino acids long. The V gene's germline CDR1 is GTSNPN and CDR2 SVGIG (reference sequence). Trimming removed 2 bases at V and 1 base at J, with 8 bases between. CDR3 sequence: CAWSLTANTEAFF. The CDR3 DNA follows: TGTGCCTGGAGTCTAACAGCGAACACTGAAGCTTTCTTT.